One sample yielded the 10 T cell receptor beta chains listed below, sequenced in a study of post-analysis software for immune sequencing data. The antigens of these receptors remain unknown. General study findings and limits: Four or five TRBV segments (TRBV5-6, TRBV5-1 and TRBV20-1 among them) occurred more frequently in patients than in controls.

TCR beta cDNA libraries had unique molecular identifiers. TCRdb analysed the PCR reads with MiXCR anew, one entry per CDR3 protein. The sample records more than 450,000 distinct CDR3 sequences, 44% being singletons. Sample: blood. The receptors stem from a girl under 18 with multiple sclerosis.

This clonotype was picked up a small number of times. The chain links TRBV12-3 or TRBV12-4 to TRBJ2-5; D is uncertain. CDR3 size: 13 residues. Between the trimmed V and J ends, which lost 6 bases and 5 bases, there was a span of 13 bases. CDR3 bases: TGTGCCAGCAGCATACATGGGTTGGAGACCCAGTACTTC. Residues: CASSIHGLETQYF.

This chain connects TRBV12-3 or TRBV12-4 to TRBJ2-7, with D maybe TRBD1 (6 bases). Trimming removed 1 base from V and 12 bases from J, with 13 bases in between. This CDR3 is 12 amino acids long. The CDR3 nucleotides read TGTGCCAGCAGTTTAGTCACAGGGCGTTTGTACTTC. Translation: CASSLVTGRLYF.

This clonotype was counted many times. The V gene is TRBV6-2 or TRBV6-3, the J gene TRBJ2-1, with TRBD2 identical over 14 bases. Germline V gene lookup returns CDR1 MNHEY and CDR2 SVGEGT. The junction had 2 bases not matched to a gene; V was cut back by 7 bases and J by 6 bases. CDR3 size: 14 residues. The DNA for the CDR3 is TGTGCCAGCACTGGGACTAGCGGGAGCAATGAGCAGTTCTTC. Its translation is CASTGTSGSNEQFF.

The rearrangement links TRBV6-5 to TRBJ2-3, with D possibly being TRBD1 or TRBD2 (5 bases each). V dropped 2 bases and J dropped 0 bases, with 9 bases sitting between them. The CDR3 sequence is 15 residues long. CDR1 is MNHEY, CDR2 SVGAGI, per germline. The CDR3 region is CASSYGGRSTDTQYF. The CDR3 bases are TGTGCCAGCAGTTACGGGGGACGGAGCACAGATACGCAGTATTTT.

This clonotype was seen more than once but under ten times. CDR3 bases: TGTGCCACCAGGGGCTGGGGGGGAAAGACTGAAGCTTTCTTT. As protein: CATRGWGGKTEAFF. The J gene is TRBJ1-1, the V gene TRBV24-1; TRBD1 is a possible D gene (5 bases). V lost 7 bases and J lost 5, with 16 bases in between. The V gene's germline CDR1 is KGHDR and CDR2 SFDVKD. The CDR3 has 14 amino acids.

In its sample, this clonotype was seen a few times. This rearrangement joins TRBV7-9 to TRBJ2-7; 11 positions agree with TRBD2. This CDR3 has 16 residues. The germline V gene has CDR1 SEHNR and CDR2 FQNEAQ (reference sequence). The V and J ends lost 4 bases and 2 bases, in that order; junction bases with no gene match: 7. Here the CDR3 reads CASSSTSGSPTYEQYF. The CDR3 nucleotides are TGTGCCAGCAGCTCTACTAGCGGGAGTCCGACCTACGAGCAGTACTTC.

V gene TRBV5-1 combines with J gene TRBJ2-3; 7 bases align to TRBD2. The junction had 9 bases not matched to a gene; V was cut back by 4 bases and J by 4 bases. Germline loops: CDR1 SGHRS, CDR2 YFSETQ. The CDR3 is made up of 15 amino acids. The CDR3 here is CASSRTGGGSDTQYF. The CDR3 DNA follows: TGCGCCAGCAGCAGAACGGGAGGAGGCTCAGATACGCAGTATTTT.

DNA for the CDR3: TGTGCCAGCAGCCAAGATGTGCTAGCGGGGCCCTCCTACAATGAGCAGTTCTTC. Translated, it gives CASSQDVLAGPSYNEQFF. This chain links TRBV3-1 with TRBJ2-1; 9 bases line up with TRBD2. V lost 0 bases and J lost 0; bases outside the gene matches: 6. CDR3 length: 18 amino acids. Germline V gene sequence: CDR1 LGHDT, CDR2 YNNKEL (reference sequence).

Concerning this clonotype itself: A much more abundant neighbour one base away suggests this may be a read error. The rearrangement uses TRBV12-3 or TRBV12-4 and TRBJ1-2; D gene ambiguous. Between the trimmed V and J ends, which lost 5 bases and 4 bases, there was a span of 5 bases. The CDR3 is made up of 11 amino acids. The CDR3 region is CASSQPYGYTF. CDR3 coding DNA: TGTGCCAGCAGTCAGCCCTATGGCTACACCTTC.

This clonotype has ten or more counts. The chain combines TRBV7-9 with TRBJ2-1, with 7 bases lining up with TRBD2. Germline CDR1 and CDR2: SEHNR and FQNEAQ (reference sequence). The junction had 12 bases not matched to a gene; V was cut back by 6 bases and J by 4 bases. The CDR3 has 16 amino acids. The CDR3 DNA reads as TGTGCCAGCAGTACGGGGGGTCTCACCCTATACAATGAGCAGTTCTTC. Protein sequence: CASSTGGLTLYNEQFF.